This T cell receptor beta chain was recovered during a study of cytomegalovirus exposure and HLA in healthy donors. Overall study results and limits: Later analysis identified 16,000 or so TCR beta sequences associated with HLA alleles, using a false discovery rate threshold of 0.05. Some public TCRs appeared in many individuals, while most sequences were rare. The study labeled roughly 160 TCR beta chains cytomegalovirus-associated. Follow-up analysis later connected one missense variant in DCLRE1C with trimming of TCR beta V- and J-genes.

Of note for this clone: Its specificity is unknown.

The germline V and J ends were trimmed by 0 bases and 2 bases, with 10 bases remaining between them. CDR3 length: 15 residues. Germline V gene sequence: CDR1 MNHEY, CDR2 SVGAGI. PCR employed 60 Vbeta and 13 Jbeta primers. Generated by immunoSEQ multiplex PCR, the TCRdb table keeps only in-frame clones and is missing some. In the table there are 150,000 to 200,000 clones, roughly 80% of which are singletons. The specimen sequenced was PBMCs. The TCR was taken from a young man in good health and CMV-seronegative. This chain connects TRBV6-5 to TRBJ1-1; D may be TRBD1 (5 bases). The CDR3 coding sequence is TGTGCCAGCAGTTACTCGCGGAGGGGAAACACTGAAGCTTTCTTT. Amino acids: CASSYSRRGNTEAFF.